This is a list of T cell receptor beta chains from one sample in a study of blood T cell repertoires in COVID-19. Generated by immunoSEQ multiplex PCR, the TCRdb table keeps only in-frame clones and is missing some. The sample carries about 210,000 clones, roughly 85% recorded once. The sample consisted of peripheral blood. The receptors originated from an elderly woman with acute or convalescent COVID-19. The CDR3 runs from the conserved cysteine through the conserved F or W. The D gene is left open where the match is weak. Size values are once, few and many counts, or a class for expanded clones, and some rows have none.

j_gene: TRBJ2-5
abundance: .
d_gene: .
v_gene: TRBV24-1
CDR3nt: TGTGCCACCAGTCACATCAGCCAAGAGACCCAGTACTTC
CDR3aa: CATSHISQETQYF

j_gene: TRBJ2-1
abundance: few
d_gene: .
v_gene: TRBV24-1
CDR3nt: TGTGCCACCAACGAGACTCTGTACAATGAGCAGTTCTTC
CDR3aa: CATNETLYNEQFF

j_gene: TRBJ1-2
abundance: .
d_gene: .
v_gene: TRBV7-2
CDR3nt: TGTGCCAGCAGCTCCAAGACAGATAACTATGGCTACACCTTC
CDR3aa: CASSSKTDNYGYTF

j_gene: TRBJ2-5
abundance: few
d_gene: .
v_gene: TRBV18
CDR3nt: TGTGCCAGCTCACCATCGGGGAGGCGGGAGACCCAGTACTTC
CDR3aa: CASSPSGRRETQYF

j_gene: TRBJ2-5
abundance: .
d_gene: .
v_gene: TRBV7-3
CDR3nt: TGTGCCAGCAGCTTAAGGCAGGAAGGGACCCAGTACTTC
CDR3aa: CASSLRQEGTQYF

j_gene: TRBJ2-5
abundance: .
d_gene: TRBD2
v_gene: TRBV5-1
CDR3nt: TGCGCCAGCAGCTCCGGCGGGGAGGGTGTGACCCAGTACTTC
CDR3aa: CASSSGGEGVTQYF

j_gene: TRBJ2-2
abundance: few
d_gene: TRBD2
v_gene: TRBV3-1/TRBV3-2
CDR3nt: TGTGCCAGCAGCCGGAGGACTAGCGGGAGGGCCGGGGAGCTGTTTTTT
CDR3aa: CASSRRTSGRAGELFF

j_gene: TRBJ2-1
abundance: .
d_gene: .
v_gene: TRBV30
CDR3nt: TGTGCCTGGAGTGACAGCCCCGACCTTTACAATGAGCAGTTCTTC
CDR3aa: CAWSDSPDLYNEQFF

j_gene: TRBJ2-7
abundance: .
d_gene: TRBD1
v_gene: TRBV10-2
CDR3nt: TGCGCCAGCAGGACGGGACAGGGGATTAACGAGCAGTACTTC
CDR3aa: CASRTGQGINEQYF

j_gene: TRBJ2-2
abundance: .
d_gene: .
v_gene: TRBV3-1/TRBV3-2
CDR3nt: TGTGCCAGCAGCCACGGCGGGAAAGACGGGGAGCTGTTTTTT
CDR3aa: CASSHGGKDGELFF

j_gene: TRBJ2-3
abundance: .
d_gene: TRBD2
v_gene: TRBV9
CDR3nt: TGTGCCAGCAGAGGGACTAGCCACACAGATACGCAGTATTTT
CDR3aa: CASRGTSHTDTQYF

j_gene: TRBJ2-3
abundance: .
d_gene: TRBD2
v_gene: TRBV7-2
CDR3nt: TGTGCCAGCAGCACCGGACTAGCGGGAGGTGCAGATACGCAGTATTTT
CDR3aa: CASSTGLAGGADTQYF

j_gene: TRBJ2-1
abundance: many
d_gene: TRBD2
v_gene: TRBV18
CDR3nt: TGTGCCAGCTCACCATCTTCTAGCGGCGCCTACAATGAGCAGTTCTTC
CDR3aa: CASSPSSSGAYNEQFF

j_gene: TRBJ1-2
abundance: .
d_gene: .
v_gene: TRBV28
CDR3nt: TGTGCCACTAAAACAGGCATCCTCTATGGCTACACCTTC
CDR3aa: CATKTGILYGYTF

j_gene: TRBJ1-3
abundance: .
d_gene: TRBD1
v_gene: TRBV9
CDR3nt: TGTGCCAGCAGCCCTCTTGGGACAGCAAGTGGAAACACCATATATTTT
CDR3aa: CASSPLGTASGNTIYF

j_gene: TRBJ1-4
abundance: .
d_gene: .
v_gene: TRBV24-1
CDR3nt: TGTGCCACCCGGGGTACGAGGGATGAAAAACTGTTTTTT
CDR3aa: CATRGTRDEKLFF

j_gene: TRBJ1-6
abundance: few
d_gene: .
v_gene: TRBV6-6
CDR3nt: TGTGCCAGCAGCCTACAGGGTAATAATTCACCCCTCCACTTT
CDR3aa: CASSLQGNNSPLHF

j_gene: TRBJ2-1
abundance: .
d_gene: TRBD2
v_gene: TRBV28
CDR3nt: TGTGCCAGCAGACCCGGACTAGCGGGAGGGCCTAATGAGCAGTTCTTC
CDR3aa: CASRPGLAGGPNEQFF

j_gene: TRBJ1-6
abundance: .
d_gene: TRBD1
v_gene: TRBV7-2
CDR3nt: TGTGCCAGCAGCTTAGCGCGCAGGGGGCGAGAGTCACCCCTCCACTTT
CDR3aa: CASSLARRGRESPLHF

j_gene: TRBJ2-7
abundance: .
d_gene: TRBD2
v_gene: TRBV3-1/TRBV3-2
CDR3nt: TGTGCCAGCAGCCTGGGGACTAGCGGGAGAACGTACTTC
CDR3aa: CASSLGTSGRTYF

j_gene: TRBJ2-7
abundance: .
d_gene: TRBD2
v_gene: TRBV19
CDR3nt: TGTGCCAGTAGTCCTCCCGGACTAGAAAACGAGCAGTACTTC
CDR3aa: CASSPPGLENEQYF

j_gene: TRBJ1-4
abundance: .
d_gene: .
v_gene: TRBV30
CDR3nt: TGTGCCTGGAGTGTAGCGGGATTTGAAAAACTGTTTTTT
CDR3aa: CAWSVAGFEKLFF

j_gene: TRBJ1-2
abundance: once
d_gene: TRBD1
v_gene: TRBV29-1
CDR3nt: TGCAGCGTTACGGAGACAACAGGGGCGCCCTATGGCTACACCTTC
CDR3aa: CSVTETTGAPYGYTF

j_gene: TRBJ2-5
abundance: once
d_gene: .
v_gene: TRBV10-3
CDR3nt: TGTGCCATCAGTGAGGGGCGACCGCCGGAGACCCAGTACTTC
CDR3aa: CAISEGRPPETQYF

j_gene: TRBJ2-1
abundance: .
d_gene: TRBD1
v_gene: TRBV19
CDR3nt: TGTGCCAGTAGTATAGCTGTGGGACAGGGGGCTAATGAGCAGTTCTTC
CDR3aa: CASSIAVGQGANEQFF

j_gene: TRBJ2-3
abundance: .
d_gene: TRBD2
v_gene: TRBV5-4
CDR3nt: TGTGCCAGCAGCCGACTAGCGGGGAACACAGATACGCAGTATTTT
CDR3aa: CASSRLAGNTDTQYF

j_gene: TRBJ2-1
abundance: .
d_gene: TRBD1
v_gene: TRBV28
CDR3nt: TGTGCCAGCAGTTTTCGGGCCCAGGGGGCGGCGGGGCAGTTCTTC
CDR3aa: CASSFRAQGAAGQFF

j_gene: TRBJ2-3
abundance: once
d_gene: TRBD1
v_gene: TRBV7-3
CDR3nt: TGTGCCAGCAGCTTTAGAGTGCACGGACAGGGAAACACAGATACGCAGTATTTT
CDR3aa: CASSFRVHGQGNTDTQYF

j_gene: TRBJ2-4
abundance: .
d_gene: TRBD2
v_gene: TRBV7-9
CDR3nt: TGTGCCAGCAGTTCGGGAGGTTCGGGAAACATTCAGTACTTC
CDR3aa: CASSSGGSGNIQYF